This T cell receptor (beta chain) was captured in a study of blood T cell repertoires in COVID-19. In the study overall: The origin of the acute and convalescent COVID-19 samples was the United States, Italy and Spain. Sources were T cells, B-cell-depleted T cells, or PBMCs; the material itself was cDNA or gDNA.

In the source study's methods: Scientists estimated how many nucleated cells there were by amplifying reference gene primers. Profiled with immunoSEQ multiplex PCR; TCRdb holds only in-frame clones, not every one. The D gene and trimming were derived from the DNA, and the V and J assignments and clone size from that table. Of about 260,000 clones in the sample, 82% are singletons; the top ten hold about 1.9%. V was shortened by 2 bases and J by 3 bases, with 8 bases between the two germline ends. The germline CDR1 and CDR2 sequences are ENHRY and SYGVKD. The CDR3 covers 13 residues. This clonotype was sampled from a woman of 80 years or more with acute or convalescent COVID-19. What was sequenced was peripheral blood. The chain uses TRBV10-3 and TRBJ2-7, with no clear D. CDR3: CAISEQVVYEQYF. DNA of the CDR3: TGTGCCATCAGTGAGCAAGTAGTCTACGAGCAGTACTTC.